This T cell receptor beta chain was obtained from a study of cytomegalovirus exposure and HLA in healthy donors. The donors, nominally healthy at sampling, likely had unrecorded immune exposures. The V and J ends lost 7 bases and 2 bases respectively, with 15 bases between them. Per germline, CDR1 SEHNR and CDR2 FQNEAQ (reference sequence). The CDR3 has 14 residues. The study ran its PCR with 60 Vbeta and 13 Jbeta primers. TCRdb keeps only in-frame clones here, not all; method: immunoSEQ multiplex PCR. This table has 65,000 to 100,000 clones, 76% appearing once. In this sample, this clone turned up once.

The sequence came from a man aged 35 to 55 in good health and CMV-seronegative. The chain employs TRBV7-9 and TRBJ2-7, with a weak D call TRBD2 (5 bases). The sample consisted of PBMCs. For the CDR3, the DNA is TGTGCCAGCACCGAACTTGGAGGTCCCTACGAGCAGTACTTC. Translation gives CASTELGGPYEQYF.